This T cell receptor (beta chain) is drawn from a study of patients and donors after allogeneic stem cell transplantation. TCRdb re-analysed the RT-PCR reads in MiXCR, keeping a single row per CDR3 protein. The sample holds 800,000 to 1,000,000 distinct CDR3 sequences, 15% to 20% seen once. The sequence derives from a human donor who was either an allogeneic HSCT recipient or a stem cell or donor lymphocyte infusion donor (not recorded which). It is not recorded whose cells these are; they may come from a transplant donor. The sequencing sample was made of blood, either unsorted or a sorted T cell fraction (not recorded which).

The CDR3 DNA follows: TGCAGTGCTTCGGACAGGGGGAATGAGCAGTTCTTC. The encoded protein is CSASDRGNEQFF. This rearrangement joins TRBV20-1 to TRBJ2-1, with TRBD1 matching over 10 bases. The junction had 2 bases not matched to a gene; V was cut back by 5 bases and J by 7 bases. CDR3 length equals 12 residues. Germline-derived CDR1 and CDR2 are DFQATT and SNEGSKA (reference sequence).